This TCR beta chain is from a study of regulatory T cells in long-lasting Graves disease. Library construction for TCR beta used iRepertoire HTBI primers and Arm-PCR of CDR3 regions. TCRdb redid the calling of the multiplex PCR reads with MiXCR, one entry per CDR3 protein. Here the sample spans 360,000 or so distinct CDR3 sequences, 16% being singletons. V lost 5 bases to trimming and J lost 3 bases, with 15 bases between them. Looked up from germline, CDR1 is MNHEY and CDR2 is SVGEGT. This CDR3 is 15 amino acids long. Time point described: newly diagnosed GD, antithyroid drugs for less than 3 months. From RNA extracted from PBMCs, the TCR library was made. This clonotype came up many times. Another study also made use of these data, one on T cells in Graves' hyperthyroidism and ophthalmopathy.

The chain links TRBV6-2 or TRBV6-3 to TRBJ2-3; perhaps TRBD1 as D (6 bases). Source: peripheral blood mononuclear cells (PBMCs), taken at new diagnosis, from a patient treated with antithyroid drugs. This TCR was sampled from a man in his forties with Graves disease. The CDR3 reads CASSASTGYTDTQYF. CDR3 nucleotide sequence: TGTGCCAGCAGTGCCTCAACAGGGTATACAGATACGCAGTATTTT.